These 17 T cell receptor beta chains came from one sample sequenced in a study of blood T cells in healthy people across ages. Using a J-beta primer mix together with a sample-barcoded 5' primer, a second PCR was run for about 6 to 11 cycles. One entry per CDR3 protein results from TCRdb running MiXCR on the 5' RACE reads. In the table there are about 770,000 distinct CDR3 sequences, 40% to 50% of which are singletons. The specimen was blood. The receptors were gathered from a man aged 55-75 years in good health.

The CDR3 nucleotides are TGTGCCAGCAACGGGGGGAGCGGGCTTGAAAAACTGTTTTTT. Protein product: CASNGGSGLEKLFF. The rearrangement uses TRBV7-9 and TRBJ1-4, with D possibly being TRBD1 (5 bases). Germline CDR1 is SEHNR and CDR2 is FQNEAQ (reference sequence). This CDR3 has 14 residues. V was pared by 7 bases and J by 7 bases, with 16 bases between.

The CDR3 reads CASSLLGGGGNTIYF. DNA of the CDR3: TGCGCCAGCAGCTTGTTAGGGGGCGGTGGAAACACCATATATTTT. The chain carries TRBV5-1 and TRBJ1-3; 7 bases align to TRBD1. The CDR3 is 15 amino acids. Germline-derived CDR1 and CDR2 are SGHRS and YFSETQ. J lost 3 bases, V lost 1 base, and 4 bases had no gene match.

As concerns this clonotype: Being one base from a much bigger clone, this may be a read error. DNA of the CDR3: TGCAGTGCCCTCGCGGGCTCCACTAGCACAGATACGCTGTATTTT. Translating gives CSALAGSTSTDTLYF. V gene TRBV20-1 combines with J gene TRBJ2-3; TRBD2 is a possible D gene (6 bases). The CDR3 has 15 amino acids. Looked up from germline, CDR1 is DFQATT and CDR2 is SNEGSKA (reference sequence).

The rearrangement uses TRBV7-2 and TRBJ2-5; 13 nucleotides match TRBD2. The CDR3 is made up of 15 amino acids. The germline V gene encodes CDR1 SGHTA and CDR2 FQGNSA. The trim removed 5 bases at V and 11 bases at J, leaving 11 bases unmatched. The CDR3 DNA follows: TGTGCCAGCAGCCGCGGACTAGCGGGGGAGGGTAAGCAGTACTTC. It encodes CASSRGLAGEGKQYF.

The V call is TRBV5-1, the J call TRBJ2-3, with 9 nucleotides matching TRBD2. V shed 4 bases, J shed 6 bases, and the junction held 12 bases outside the gene matches. The CDR3 loop spans 16 amino acids. The germline gives CDR1 SGHRS, CDR2 YFSETQ. In DNA, the CDR3 is TGCGCCAGCAGCGTTCGCGGGAGGGCCAGTGGGGATACGCAGTATTTT. Translation gives CASSVRGRASGDTQYF.

About this clonotype itself: The junction differs from germline at one of its ends, possibly a read error. The chain links TRBV12-5 to TRBJ2-3, with D unclear. CDR1 is LGHNT, CDR2 FRNRAP, per germline. This CDR3 has 13 residues. CDR3 DNA sequence: TGTGTTAGTGGTTGTGACGGATCAGATACGCAGTATTTT. Its translation: CVSGCDGSDTQYF.

The CDR3 DNA is TGCGCCAGCAGCCATCCGCTCGGGGCAACTAATGAAAAACTGTTTTTT. Amino acid sequence: CASSHPLGATNEKLFF. J is TRBJ1-4 and V is TRBV4-3; D remains unclear. The germline V gene has CDR1 LGHNA and CDR2 YSLEER. The CDR3 is 16 amino acids. The V gene lost 3 bases and the J gene lost 0 bases, with 11 bases spanning the gap.

The gene calls are TRBV20-1 and TRBJ2-5; maybe TRBD1 (5 bases). V shed 0 bases and J shed 3 bases, with 14 bases lying between them. This CDR3 has 15 amino acids. Germline CDR1 and CDR2: DFQATT and SNEGSKA (reference sequence). Here the CDR3 reads CSARDPWNRKETQYF. Here the CDR3 DNA reads TGCAGTGCTAGAGATCCATGGAACAGGAAAGAGACCCAGTACTTC.

This chain connects TRBV12-3 or TRBV12-4 to TRBJ1-2; TRBD1 agrees at 8 bases. J gave up 4 bases and V 3 bases, and 10 bases lay outside the gene matches. This CDR3 is built from 16 residues. This chain's CDR3 is CASSFSRTGTAYGYTF. The DNA of the CDR3 is TGTGCCAGCAGTTTTTCCAGGACAGGGACGGCCTATGGCTACACCTTC.

The CDR3 nucleotides read TGTGCCAGCAGCTTAGGGACTACTGATTCACCCCTCCACTTT. This translates into CASSLGTTDSPLHF. The chain recombines TRBV7-6 with TRBJ1-6, with unresolved D. This CDR3 has 14 residues. V was shortened by 1 base and J by 8 bases, with 9 bases between the two germline ends. Germline V gene data show CDR1 as SGHVS and CDR2 as FNYEAQ. Full variable domain (remainder filled in from reference TRBV7-6 and TRBJ1-6): GAGVSQSPRYKVTKRGQDVALRCDPISGHVSLYWYRQALGQGPEFLTYFNYEAQQDKSGLPNDRFSAERPEGSISTLTIQRTEQRDSAMYRCASSLGTTDSPLHFGNGTRLTVT.

V is TRBV7-2 and J is TRBJ2-2; D remains ambiguous. CDR1 is SGHTA, CDR2 FQGNSA, per germline. This CDR3 spans 15 amino acids. V dropped 1 base and J dropped 4 bases, with 10 bases sitting between them. CDR3 coding DNA: TGTGCCAGCAGCTTAGACGCTAGGACCACCGGGGAGCTGTTTTTT. This sequence encodes CASSLDARTTGELFF.

V usage is TRBV19 and J usage is TRBJ1-5, with D tentatively TRBD1 (5 bases). The CDR3 totals 14 residues. The V gene's germline CDR1 is LNHDA and CDR2 SQIVND (reference sequence). Trimming removed 8 bases from V and 2 bases from J, with 13 bases in between. The CDR3 protein is CASHRSGRNQPQHF. In DNA form, the CDR3 reads TGTGCCAGTCACAGGTCGGGGCGCAATCAGCCCCAGCATTTT.

The chain is built from TRBV3-1 and TRBJ1-6; D might be TRBD1 (6 bases). Germline CDR1 and CDR2: LGHDT and YNNKEL (reference sequence). Trimming took 3 bases from V and 9 from J, leaving 9 bases between them. The CDR3 is 13 amino acids. CDR3 sequence reads: CASSHQDSSPLHF. Written as DNA, the CDR3 is TGTGCCAGCAGCCATCAGGACAGTTCACCCCTCCACTTT.

The chain employs TRBV30 and TRBJ2-7; D gene uncertain. Between the trimmed V and J ends, which lost 2 bases and 5 bases, there was a span of 7 bases. Per the germline V gene, CDR1 is GTSNPN and CDR2 is SVGIG (reference sequence). CDR3 size: 11 residues. Written as DNA, the CDR3 is TGTGCCTGGAGTAACACCCACGAGCAGTACTTC. Protein sequence: CAWSNTHEQYF.

The chain couples TRBV20-1 to TRBJ2-3, with D unclear. Germline CDR1 reads DFQATT; CDR2 reads SNEGSKA (reference sequence). The germline V and J ends were trimmed by 5 bases and 4 bases, with 10 bases remaining between them. The CDR3 is 12 amino acids. CDR3 coding DNA: TGCAGTGCTCAAAAAAGGGCAGATACGCAGTATTTT. This codes for CSAQKRADTQYF.

The chain is built from TRBV11-2 and TRBJ2-1; possibly TRBD2 for D (5 bases). The CDR3 is made up of 13 amino acids. V was shortened by 8 bases and J by 8 bases, with 16 bases between the two germline ends. CDR1 is SGHAT, CDR2 FQNNGV, per germline. CDR3 bases: TGTGCCAGCCAGGTTGGGAGTTCGGATGAGCAGTTCTTC. Encoded protein: CASQVGSSDEQFF.

This CDR3 reads CFSSPGGPSYEQYF. The CDR3 coding sequence is TGTTTCAGCAGTCCAGGGGGGCCCTCCTACGAGCAGTACTTC. The chain couples TRBV28 to TRBJ2-7; D is perhaps TRBD1 (7 bases). Germline-derived CDR1 and CDR2 are MDHEN and SYDVKM. The CDR3 has 14 residues. Based on the CDR3 plus reference TRBV28 and TRBJ2-7, the full variable domain is DVKVTQSSRYLVKRTGEKVFLECVQDMDHENMFWYRQDPGLGLRLIYFSYDVKMKEKGDIPEGYSVSREKKERFSLILESASTNQTSMYLCFSSPGGPSYEQYFGPGTRLTVT.